The present T cell receptor (beta chain) was sequenced within a study of cytomegalovirus exposure and HLA in healthy donors. Vbeta (60) and Jbeta (13) primers were used in the PCR. Sequencing was performed with immunoSEQ multiplex PCR; in TCRdb, only in-frame clones are kept and a portion is missing. Among about 190,000 clones, 79% were seen once, and the ten largest hold approximately 1.5%. There are a few counts of this clone. Its target is not known. The CDR3 contains 15 residues. Trimming cost V 4 bases and J 5 bases; bases outside gene matches: 8. Germline V gives CDR1 MNHEY, CDR2 SVGAGI. Although they were nominally healthy when sampled, donors likely had unrecorded immune exposures. Study-wide findings and caveats: In a later analysis, DRB1 alleles had the most associated TCRs; HLA-C alleles the fewest. Some V segments, TRBV6-2 and TRBV6-3 among them, were indistinguishable and were therefore excluded.

J is TRBJ1-1 and V is TRBV6-5, with 9 bases identical to TRBD1. The sequencing input was PBMCs. This TCR came from a woman in her late teens or twenties in good health and CMV-seronegative. CDR3 DNA: TGTGCCAGCAGTTCAAGACAGGGGGTGCGGACTGAAGCTTTCTTT. Encoded protein: CASSSRQGVRTEAFF.